The source of this TCR beta chain is a study of graft-versus-host responses after intestinal transplantation. About the research overall: All recipients were given anti-thymocyte globulin induction, and tacrolimus and steroids were then administered for around three years. Study-level points and caveats: GvH clones occurred in recipient marrow; some first appeared in ileum or blood.

TCRdb's table, derived via immunoSEQ multiplex PCR, lists solely in-frame clones and lacks some. The sample includes about 97,000 clones, 90% of them seen just once. This CDR3 comprises 14 residues. Germline V CDR1 and CDR2: ENHRY, SYGVKD. V lost 6 bases and J lost 2, with 12 bases in between. Worth noting for this clone: No antigen is known for it.

Sample: PBMCs, taken around 68 weeks after intestinal transplant. This receptor was taken from a human patient who received an intestinal transplant, so some T cells may come from the graft donor. The rearrangement uses TRBV10-3 and TRBJ2-3; D may be TRBD2 (6 bases). CDR3 nucleotides: TGTGCCATCAGCACCGGGACTCACACAGATACGCAGTATTTT. This gives the protein CAISTGTHTDTQYF.